The clone carrying this T cell receptor (beta chain) has just a few counts. What it recognizes is unknown. There were healthy Caucasian individuals from Russia, aged about 6 to 100, serving as donors. These data are taken from a study of blood T cells in healthy people across ages. Findings of the study overall: Per million T cells, TCR beta diversity dropped roughly linearly as age increased.

With 6 bases removed from V and 2 bases from J, the gap between germline ends came to 15 bases. The CDR3 contains 15 residues. A sample-barcoded 5' primer and a J-beta primer mix were used in a second PCR of roughly 6 to 11 cycles. TCRdb re-called the 5' RACE reads with MiXCR, one entry per CDR3 protein. The sample includes some 890,000 distinct CDR3 sequences, just under 30% of them seen just once. This same sample was also part of a study on T cells of mothers and their children. Per that study: Thymic selection shapes TCR recombination output in related pairs, and it does so similarly in unrelated pairs.

Sequencing was carried out using blood. The clonotype comes from a woman in her forties in good health. V is TRBV12-3 or TRBV12-4 and J is TRBJ2-3; tentatively, D is TRBD1 (5 bases). As DNA, the CDR3 is TGTGCCAGCAGCTCCCCGGCAGGGATCACAGATACGCAGTATTTT. Protein product: CASSSPAGITDTQYF.